This TCR beta chain was found in a study of blood T cell repertoires in COVID-19. At the level of the study: Sample material is recorded as cDNA or gDNA derived from T cells, B-cell-depleted T cells, or PBMCs.

V was clipped by 2 bases and J by 0 bases, with 3 bases between them. The CDR3 length is 13 residues. Germline V gives CDR1 ENHRY, CDR2 SYGVKD. Under the authors' procedure: How many nucleated cells were present was estimated from reference gene primer amplification. The assay was immunoSEQ multiplex PCR, and TCRdb's table has in-frame clones only and misses some. V and J calls and clone size are those listed in that table; D and trimming were worked out from the DNA. Among about 51,000 clones listed, approximately 89% were seen once. The chain couples TRBV10-3 to TRBJ2-3, with D uncertain. The TCR comes from a man aged 50 to 60 with acute or convalescent COVID-19. What was sequenced was peripheral blood. The CDR3 protein is CAISEGSTDTQYF. The CDR3 nucleotides are TGTGCCATCAGTGAGGGCAGCACAGATACGCAGTATTTT.